The source of this T cell receptor beta chain is a study of Graves' ophthalmopathy and Graves' hyperthyroidism (dated by TCRdb to 2017 to 2018). The study in broad terms: Peripheral blood samples were taken at the time of initial diagnosis, before any treatment was given. The study used signatures of the TCR beta repertoire to tell Graves' ophthalmopathy apart from Graves' hyperthyroidism and to predict which patients would progress to ophthalmopathy. In total, 135 blood samples were TCR-sequenced: approximately 42 ophthalmopathy, 80 or so hyperthyroidism and approximately 17 hyperthyroidism-to-ophthalmopathy patients. A discovery set of 100 patients (43 ophthalmopathy, 60 or so stable hyperthyroidism) was enrolled to explore V-J signatures distinguishing ophthalmopathy from hyperthyroidism. An independent validation cohort comprised 18 hyperthyroidism patients and roughly 15 patients who later progressed from hyperthyroidism to ophthalmopathy. T-cell repertoires of thyroid tissue and blood were compared in 5 or 6 hyperthyroidism patients. After sampling, hyperthyroidism patients received methimazole starting at 30 mg daily, and ophthalmopathy patients received high-dose intravenous methylprednisolone. Study-wide findings and limitations: Sample size was not predetermined statistically, and investigators were not blinded to group allocation. Most expanded thyroid clonotypes with frequency above 0.001 were also detected in blood, suggesting blood repertoires may reflect the thyroid immune response. The 13-signature model separated ophthalmopathy from stable hyperthyroidism with approximately 90% sensitivity and just under 84% specificity in cross-validation, and 80%/75% in the test set. In validation, the model predicted ophthalmopathy progression with about 71% sensitivity and roughly 72% specificity; fewer than 15 predicted patients were CT-confirmed with GO in a median of 6.5 months.

As regards this clonotype: Its target antigen remains unknown. One end of the junction fails to match germline, which may point to a read error.

TCR beta CDR3 regions were amplified from RNA transcripts for repertoire sequencing. HTBI primers and the Qiagen OneStep RT-PCR kit were used in a first-round RT-PCR, which was followed by a second-round multiplex PCR, size selection and purification. Libraries were sequenced on an Illumina HiSeq2000 using paired-end 100 bp reads. As for the authors' bioinformatics: SOAPnuke was used for read processing, and reads with adapters, uncalled bases, a mean Phred below 15, or no exact constant-primer or identifier match were discarded. COPE v1.2.5 was used to merge high-quality paired reads. Clonotypes were defined as unique nucleotide sequences and were aligned to IMGT TRB V, D and J references using MiTCR v1.1. Only V-J combinations with frequency above 0.0001 were analysed, covering 99% to 99.2% of repertoires. A TCR clonal expansion and chaos score per V-J combination was defined as the ratio of F50 clonal expansion to chaos observed in the TCRdist matrix. Welch's t-statistics and random forest were used to reduce the features to 10 to 15 V-J combinations, which were then used as input to a naive Bayes classifier. The similarity between thyroid and blood repertoires was quantified using the Morisita-Horn index. TCRdb reworked the public reads: Q25 trimming with fastp, MiXCR clone assembly, productive beta chains retained. Each entry is one CDR3 protein sequence, shown with its most common DNA and genes. The V and J calls and clone size come from TCRdb's table, not from the authors' own analysis. This sample holds about 640,000 distinct CDR3 sequences; over 40% were observed only once. In total, the top ten clones hold around 3.3% of the sample.

Ophthalmopathy patients had moderately to severely active disease, Clinical Activity Score of at least 3, NOSPECS grade of at least 4, and disease duration under 3 months. Patients were excluded if they had other autoimmune diseases, uncontrolled infections, pregnancy or lactation. Clinical symptoms, serum thyroxine, TRAb, thyroid ultrasound and orbital computed tomography were used for diagnosis. Using Ficoll-Paque density gradient centrifugation, PBMCs were isolated from 9.5 to 10 ml of fresh peripheral blood. Total RNA was extracted using Trizol reagent, and RNA quality was checked on an Agilent 2100 Bioanalyzer. The origin of this receptor is an adult man with Graves' ophthalmopathy. The sequenced sample was peripheral blood.

The DNA sequence is given as TGTGCCAACAGTACTCCGGGACAGGGATTATTGGGGGAGCAGTACTTC. This is translated as CANSTPGQGLLGEQYF. This chain joins TRBV12-3 or TRBV12-4 to TRBJ2-7, with 9 bases aligning to TRBD1. The cysteine opens and the phenylalanine closes a CDR3 of 16 amino acids. The entry retains the CDR3 DNA only, 48 bases that are in frame from base 1.